Below, 8 T cell receptor beta chains from the same sample are listed, as sequenced in a study of PD-1 blockade in mismatch repair-deficient tumors. Here immunoSEQ multiplex PCR was the method, and the copy in TCRdb shows in-frame clones only, minus some. Here the sample spans 50,000 or so clones, under 85% being singletons. The starting material was PBMCs, obtained before pembrolizumab treatment. Source of these receptors: an adult with mismatch repair-deficient cancer.

The genes are TRBV7-9 and TRBJ2-7; D not certain. The germline V gene has CDR1 SEHNR and CDR2 FQNEAQ (reference sequence). Trimming shortened V by 4 bases and J by 1 base, and 20 bases separated the two germline ends. The CDR3 extends over 17 amino acids. CDR3 coding DNA: TGTGCCAGCAGCTATCTGCTGGGTGGGTGGATTTCCTACGAGCAGTACTTC. Protein sequence: CASSYLLGGWISYEQYF. Together with reference TRBV7-9 and TRBJ2-7, the CDR3 gives the full variable domain: DTGVSQNPRHKITKRGQNVTFRCDPISEHNRLYWYRQTLGQGPEFLTYFQNEAQLEKSRLLSDRFSAERPKGSFSTLEIQRTEQGDSAMYLCASSYLLGGWISYEQYFGPGTRLTVT.

The genes are TRBV6-5 and TRBJ1-1, with D possibly matching TRBD1 (6 bases). Germline V gene lookup returns CDR1 MNHEY and CDR2 SVGAGI. This CDR3 region has 15 residues. The V and J ends lost 6 bases and 0 bases respectively, with 14 bases between them. This CDR3 is CASRPRGSVNTEAFF. The CDR3 nucleotides are TGTGCCAGCAGACCCAGGGGTTCTGTGAACACTGAAGCTTTCTTT.

The chain employs TRBV6-5 and TRBJ1-1; D call uncertain. Trimming took off 6 bases at V and 4 bases at J, with 15 bases between the two ends. The CDR3 consists of 14 residues. Germline lookup yields CDR1 MNHEY and CDR2 SVGAGI. CDR3 coding DNA: TGTGCCAGCAGCGTTGATCGGGAGGGCACTGAAGCTTTCTTT. It translates to CASSVDREGTEAFF.

This clone has more than one count but fewer than ten. The gene calls are TRBV10-3 and TRBJ1-5; perhaps TRBD1 as D (5 bases). The V end was cut by 3 bases, the J end by 1 base, with 13 bases between. The CDR3 runs 16 residues. CDR1 is ENHRY, CDR2 SYGVKD, per germline. This CDR3 reads CAISDSPGGSNQPQHF. The CDR3 nucleotides are TGTGCCATCAGTGACTCCCCCGGGGGGAGCAATCAGCCCCAGCATTTT.

The chain has TRBV7-9 and TRBJ2-2; possible D gene TRBD1, 6 bases. Germline V gene data show CDR1 as SEHNR and CDR2 as FQNEAQ (reference sequence). Trimming stripped 5 bases from V and 0 bases from J, with 16 bases between. This CDR3 comprises 17 residues. CDR3 residues: CASSPETGKPNTGELFF. CDR3 DNA: TGTGCCAGCAGCCCGGAAACAGGGAAACCGAACACCGGGGAGCTGTTTTTT. Drawing the rest from reference TRBV7-9 and TRBJ2-2, the complete variable domain is DTGVSQNPRHKITKRGQNVTFRCDPISEHNRLYWYRQTLGQGPEFLTYFQNEAQLEKSRLLSDRFSAERPKGSFSTLEIQRTEQGDSAMYLCASSPETGKPNTGELFFGEGSRLTVL.

CDR3: CASSSSRTHYEQYF. As DNA, the CDR3 is TGTGCCAGCAGTTCGAGCCGGACACACTACGAGCAGTACTTC. V usage is TRBV6-4 and J usage is TRBJ2-7, with D possibly TRBD1 on 5 matching bases. CDR3 length equals 14 residues. From germline, CDR1 is MRHNA and CDR2 SNTAGT. The ends were cut back, 5 bases at V and 3 bases at J, with 14 bases in the middle.

The chain links TRBV7-2 to TRBJ2-7; 8 positions match TRBD2. Germline CDR1 is SGHTA and CDR2 is FQGNSA. The J segment lost 7 bases and the V segment lost 0 bases, leaving 26 bases of the junction unmatched. The CDR3 is 21 residues long. CDR3 loop: CASSLAVRRGLSGSLGSEQYF. In DNA, the CDR3 is TGTGCCAGCAGCTTAGCGGTTAGGAGAGGACTAAGCGGGAGCCTCGGGAGTGAGCAGTACTTC.

This rearrangement joins TRBV20-1 to TRBJ1-1; D uncertain. The CDR3 has 11 residues. The ends were cut back, 3 bases at V and 1 base at J, with 3 bases in the middle. Germline-derived CDR1 and CDR2 are DFQATT and SNEGSKA (reference sequence). The CDR3 is CSASWNTEAFF. As DNA, the CDR3 is TGCAGTGCTAGTTGGAACACTGAAGCTTTCTTT.